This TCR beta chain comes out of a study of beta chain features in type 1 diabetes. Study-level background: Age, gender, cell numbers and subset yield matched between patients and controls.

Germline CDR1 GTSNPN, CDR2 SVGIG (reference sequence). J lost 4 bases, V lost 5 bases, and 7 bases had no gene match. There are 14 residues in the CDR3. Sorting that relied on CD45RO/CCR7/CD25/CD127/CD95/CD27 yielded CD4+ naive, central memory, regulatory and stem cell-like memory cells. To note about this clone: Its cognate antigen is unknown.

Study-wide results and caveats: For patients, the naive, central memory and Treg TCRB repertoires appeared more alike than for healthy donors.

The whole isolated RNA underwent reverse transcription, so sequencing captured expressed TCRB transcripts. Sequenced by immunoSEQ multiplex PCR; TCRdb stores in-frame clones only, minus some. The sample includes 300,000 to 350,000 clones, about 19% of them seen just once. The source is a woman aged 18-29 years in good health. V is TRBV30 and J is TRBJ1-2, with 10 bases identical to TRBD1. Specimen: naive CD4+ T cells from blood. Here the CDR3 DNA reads TGTGCCTGGGGACGACAGGGGGCTTTCTATGGCTACACCTTC. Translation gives CAWGRQGAFYGYTF. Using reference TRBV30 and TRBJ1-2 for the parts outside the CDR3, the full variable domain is SQTIHQWPATLVQPVGSPLSLECTVEGTSNPNLYWYRQAAGRGLQLLFYSVGIGQISSEVPQNLSASRPQDRQFILSSKKLLLSDSGFYLCAWGRQGAFYGYTFGSGTRLTVV.